This T cell receptor (beta chain) was captured by sequencing in a study of TIL therapy for anti-PD-1-resistant metastatic lung cancer. About the study: Most patients had lung adenocarcinoma.

Sequencing used immunoSEQ v3. Survey-level samples got 1.5 million to 2 million read pairs; deep-level samples got roughly 5-6.5 million. Profiling relied on immunoSEQ multiplex PCR, and the TCRdb table lists in-frame clones only, not all of them. The profile shows about 55,000 clones, 80% to 90% of them singletons. Described time point: pre-treatment sample, taken before nivolumab and TIL therapy. This CDR3 contains 14 residues. CDR1 and CDR2 (germline): SGHDN, FVKESK. V dropped 1 base and J dropped 5 bases, with 11 bases sitting between them. The input for sequencing was blood, taken at baseline. This chain joins TRBV14 and TRBJ2-5; TRBD2 might be the D (6 bases). The receptor was derived from a person between 25 and 79 years old with non-small cell lung cancer. CDR3 DNA sequence: TGTGCCAGCAGCCAAGTTGGGGGACTGGAGACCCAGTACTTC. Protein sequence: CASSQVGGLETQYF.